This entry concerns a single T cell receptor (beta chain). Data came from immunoSEQ multiplex PCR; TCRdb stores just in-frame clones and leaves some out. The table lists more than 95,000 clones, over 75% of them singletons. These data belong to a study of T cell responses to AZD1222 COVID-19 vaccine. Per germline, CDR1 SNHLY and CDR2 FYNNEI. The CDR3 extends over 14 amino acids. Deletions cut 8 bases from V and 2 bases from J, with 15 bases between. The receptor was isolated from an adult in good health. This chain links TRBV2 with TRBJ1-1; D remains unclear. Source: peripheral blood, taken on day 0 of AZD1222 vaccination. This CDR3 is CASGPYGDNTEAFF. DNA for the CDR3: TGTGCCAGCGGCCCTTACGGCGATAACACTGAAGCTTTCTTT.